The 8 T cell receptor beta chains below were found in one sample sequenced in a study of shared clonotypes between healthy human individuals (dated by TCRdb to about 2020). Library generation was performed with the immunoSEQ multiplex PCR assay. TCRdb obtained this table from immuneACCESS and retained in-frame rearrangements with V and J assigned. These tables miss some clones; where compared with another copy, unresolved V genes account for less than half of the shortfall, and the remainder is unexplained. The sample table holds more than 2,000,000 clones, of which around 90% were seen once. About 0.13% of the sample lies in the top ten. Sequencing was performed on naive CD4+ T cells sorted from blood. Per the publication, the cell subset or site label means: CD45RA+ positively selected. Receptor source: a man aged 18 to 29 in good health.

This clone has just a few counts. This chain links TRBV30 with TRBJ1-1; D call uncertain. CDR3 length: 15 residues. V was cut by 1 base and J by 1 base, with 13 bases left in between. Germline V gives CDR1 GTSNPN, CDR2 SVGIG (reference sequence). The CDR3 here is CAWSGEAKRNTEAFF. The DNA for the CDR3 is TGTGCCTGGAGTGGCGAGGCTAAACGGAACACTGAAGCTTTCTTT.

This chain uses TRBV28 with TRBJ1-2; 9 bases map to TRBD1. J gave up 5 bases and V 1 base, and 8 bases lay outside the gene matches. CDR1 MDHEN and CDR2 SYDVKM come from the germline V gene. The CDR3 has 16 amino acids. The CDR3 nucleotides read TGTGCCAGCAGTTTATTACCTGGACAGGGGTGGTATGGCTACACCTTC. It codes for CASSLLPGQGWYGYTF.

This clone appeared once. CDR3 in amino acids: CASSGDLRRRYTF. In DNA form, the CDR3 reads TGTGCCAGCAGTGGGGACCTTCGGCGGCGCTACACCTTC. This chain links TRBV6-1 with TRBJ1-2, with a tentative D call TRBD1 (5 bases). The germline V gene has CDR1 MNHNS and CDR2 SASEGT. Trimming removed 4 bases from V and 9 bases from J, with 15 bases in between. The CDR3 sequence is 13 residues long.

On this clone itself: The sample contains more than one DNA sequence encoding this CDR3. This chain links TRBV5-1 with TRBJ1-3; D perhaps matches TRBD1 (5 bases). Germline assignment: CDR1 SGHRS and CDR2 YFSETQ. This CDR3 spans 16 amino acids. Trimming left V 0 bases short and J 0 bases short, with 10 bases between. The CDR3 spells CASSLAGTSSGNTIYF. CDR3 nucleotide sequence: TGCGCCAGCAGCTTGGCCGGGACCAGCTCTGGAAACACCATATATTTT.

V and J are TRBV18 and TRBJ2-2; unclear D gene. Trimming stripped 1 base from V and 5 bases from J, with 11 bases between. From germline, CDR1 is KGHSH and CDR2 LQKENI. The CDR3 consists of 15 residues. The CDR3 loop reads CASSPLFGDTGELFF. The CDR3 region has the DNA TGTGCCAGCTCACCACTATTCGGAGATACCGGGGAGCTGTTTTTT.

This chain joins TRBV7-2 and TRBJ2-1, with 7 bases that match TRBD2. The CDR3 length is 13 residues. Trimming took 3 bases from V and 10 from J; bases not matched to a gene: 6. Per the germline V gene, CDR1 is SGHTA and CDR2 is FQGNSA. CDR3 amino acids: CASSFQRDGEQFF. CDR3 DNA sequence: TGTGCCAGCAGCTTCCAGCGGGACGGCGAGCAGTTCTTC.

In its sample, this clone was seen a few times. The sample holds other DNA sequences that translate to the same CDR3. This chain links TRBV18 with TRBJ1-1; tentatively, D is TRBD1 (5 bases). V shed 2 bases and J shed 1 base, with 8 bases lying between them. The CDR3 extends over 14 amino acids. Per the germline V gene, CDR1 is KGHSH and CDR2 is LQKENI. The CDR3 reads CASSPSGGNTEAFF. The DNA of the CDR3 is TGTGCCAGCTCACCATCCGGGGGGAACACTGAAGCTTTCTTT.

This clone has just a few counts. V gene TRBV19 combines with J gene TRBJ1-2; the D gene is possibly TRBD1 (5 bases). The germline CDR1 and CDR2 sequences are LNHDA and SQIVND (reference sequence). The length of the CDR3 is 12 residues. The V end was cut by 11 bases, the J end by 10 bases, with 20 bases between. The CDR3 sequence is CAVEGRLGNYTF. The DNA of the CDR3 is TGTGCCGTGGAGGGGCGCCTAGGGAACTACACCTTC. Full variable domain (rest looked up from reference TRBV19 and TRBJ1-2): DGGITQSPKYLFRKEGQNVTLSCEQNLNHDAMYWYRQDPGQGLRLIYYSQIVNDFQKGDIAEGYSVSREKKESFPLTVTSAQKNPTAFYLCAVEGRLGNYTFGSGTRLTVV.